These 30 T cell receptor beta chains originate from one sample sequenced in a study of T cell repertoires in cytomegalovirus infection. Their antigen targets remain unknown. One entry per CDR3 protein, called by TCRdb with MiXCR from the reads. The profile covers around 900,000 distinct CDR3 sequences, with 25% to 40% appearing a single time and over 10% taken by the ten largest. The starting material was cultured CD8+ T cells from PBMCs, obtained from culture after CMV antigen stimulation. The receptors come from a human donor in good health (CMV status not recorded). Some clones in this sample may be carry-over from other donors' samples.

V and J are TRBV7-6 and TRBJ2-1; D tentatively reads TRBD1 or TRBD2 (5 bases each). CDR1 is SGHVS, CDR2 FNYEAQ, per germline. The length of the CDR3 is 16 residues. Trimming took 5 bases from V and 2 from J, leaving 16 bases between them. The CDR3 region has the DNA TGTGCCAGCAGCGTCACCGGGACGAGCCCCTACAATGAGCAGTTCTTC. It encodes CASSVTGTSPYNEQFF.

CDR3 coding DNA: TGTGCCAGCAGCTTAACAGAGAACAATCAGCCCCAGCATTTT. It is translated as CASSLTENNQPQHF. The rearrangement links TRBV7-9 to TRBJ1-5; D gene ambiguous. The CDR3 totals 14 residues. Germline lookup yields CDR1 SEHNR and CDR2 FQNEAQ (reference sequence). Trimming cost V 2 bases and J 3 bases, with 8 bases left between them.

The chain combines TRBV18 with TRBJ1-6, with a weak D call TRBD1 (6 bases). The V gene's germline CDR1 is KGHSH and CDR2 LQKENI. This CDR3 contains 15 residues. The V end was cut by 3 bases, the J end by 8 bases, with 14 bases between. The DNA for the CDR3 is TGTGCCAGCTCACCCTGGACAGCCGTCGATTCACCCCTCCACTTT. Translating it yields CASSPWTAVDSPLHF.

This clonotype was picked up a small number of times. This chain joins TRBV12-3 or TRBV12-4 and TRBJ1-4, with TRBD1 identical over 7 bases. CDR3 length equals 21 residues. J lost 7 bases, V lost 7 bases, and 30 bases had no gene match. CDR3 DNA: TGTGCCAGCACCTTTGGGACAGAGTTCATTGCCTCCCGGATGGCAGGTGAAAAACTGTTTTTT. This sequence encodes CASTFGTEFIASRMAGEKLFF.

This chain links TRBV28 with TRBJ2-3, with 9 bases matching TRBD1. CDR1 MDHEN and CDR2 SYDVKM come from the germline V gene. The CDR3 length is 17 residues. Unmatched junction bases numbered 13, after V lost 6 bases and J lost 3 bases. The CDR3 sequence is CASSSLGDRAKTDTQYF. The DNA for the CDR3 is TGTGCCAGCAGCTCTCTAGGGGACAGGGCGAAAACAGATACGCAGTATTTT.

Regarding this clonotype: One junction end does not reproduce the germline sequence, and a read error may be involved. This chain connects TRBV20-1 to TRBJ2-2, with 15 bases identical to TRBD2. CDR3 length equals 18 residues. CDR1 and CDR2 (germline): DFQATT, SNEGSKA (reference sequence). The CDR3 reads CSAREGLAGGANTGELFF. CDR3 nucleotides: TGCAGTGCGAGAGAGGGACTAGCGGGGGGTGCGAACACCGGGGAGCTGTTTTTT.

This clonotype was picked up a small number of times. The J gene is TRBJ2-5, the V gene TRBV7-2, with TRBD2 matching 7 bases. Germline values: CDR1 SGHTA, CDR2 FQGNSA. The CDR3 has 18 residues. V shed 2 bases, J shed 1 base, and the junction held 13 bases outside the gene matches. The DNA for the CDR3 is TGTGCCAGCAGCTTACGGCTCCGAGTAGCGGGCAGCCAAGAGACCCAGTACTTC. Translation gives CASSLRLRVAGSQETQYF.

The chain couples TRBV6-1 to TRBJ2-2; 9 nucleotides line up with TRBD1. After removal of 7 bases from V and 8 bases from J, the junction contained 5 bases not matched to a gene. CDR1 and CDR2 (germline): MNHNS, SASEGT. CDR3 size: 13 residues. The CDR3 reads CASKDRGAGELFF. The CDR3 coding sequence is TGTGCCAGCAAGGACAGGGGAGCGGGGGAGCTGTTTTTT.

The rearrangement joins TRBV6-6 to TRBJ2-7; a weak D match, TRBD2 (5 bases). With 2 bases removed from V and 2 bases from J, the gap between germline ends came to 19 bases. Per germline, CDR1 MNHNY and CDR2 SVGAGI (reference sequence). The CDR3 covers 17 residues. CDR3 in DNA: TGTGCCAGCAGTTACGGGTCAGAGGGAGAGTTAACCTACGAGCAGTACGTC. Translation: CASSYGSEGELTYEQYV.

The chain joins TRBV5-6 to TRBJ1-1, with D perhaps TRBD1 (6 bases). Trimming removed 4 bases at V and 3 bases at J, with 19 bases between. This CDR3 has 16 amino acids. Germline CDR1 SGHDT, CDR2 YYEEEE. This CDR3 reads CASSTREAGADTEAFF. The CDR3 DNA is TGTGCCAGCAGCACTCGGGAGGCGGGGGCGGACACTGAAGCTTTCTTT.

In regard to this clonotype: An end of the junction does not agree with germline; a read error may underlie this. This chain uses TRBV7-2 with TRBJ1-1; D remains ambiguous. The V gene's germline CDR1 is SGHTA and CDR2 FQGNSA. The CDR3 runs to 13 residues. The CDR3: CASSLAGDIEAYF. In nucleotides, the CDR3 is TGTGCCAGCAGCTTAGCTGGGGATATTGAAGCTTACTTT. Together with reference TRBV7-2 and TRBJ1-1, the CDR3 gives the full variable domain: GAGVSQSPSNKVTEKGKDVELRCDPISGHTALYWYRQSLGQGLEFLIYFQGNSAPDKSGLPSDRFSAERTGGSVSTLTIQRTQQEDSAVYLCASSLAGDIEAYFGQGTRLTVV.

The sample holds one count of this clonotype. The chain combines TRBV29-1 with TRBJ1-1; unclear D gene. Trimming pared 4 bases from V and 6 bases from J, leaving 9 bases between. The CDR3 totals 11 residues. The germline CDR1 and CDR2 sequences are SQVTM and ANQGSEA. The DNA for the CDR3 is TGCAGCGTTGTAACGAGACCTGAAGCTTTCTTT. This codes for CSVVTRPEAFF.

CDR3 sequence: CASSLGLGTHYTF. DNA of the CDR3: TGTGCCAGCAGCTTGGGGCTGGGGACTCACTACACCTTC. V and J are TRBV13 and TRBJ1-2; TRBD1 is a possible D gene (5 bases). Trimming stripped 3 bases from V and 10 bases from J, with 15 bases between. This CDR3 comprises 13 residues. Per germline, CDR1 PRHDT and CDR2 FYEKMQ (reference sequence).

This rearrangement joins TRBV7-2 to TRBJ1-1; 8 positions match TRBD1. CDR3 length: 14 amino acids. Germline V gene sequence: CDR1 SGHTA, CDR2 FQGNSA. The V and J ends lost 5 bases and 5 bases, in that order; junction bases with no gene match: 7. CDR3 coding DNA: TGTGCCAGCAGCCCCGCAGGGGGCAGTACTGAAGCTTTCTTT. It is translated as CASSPAGGSTEAFF.

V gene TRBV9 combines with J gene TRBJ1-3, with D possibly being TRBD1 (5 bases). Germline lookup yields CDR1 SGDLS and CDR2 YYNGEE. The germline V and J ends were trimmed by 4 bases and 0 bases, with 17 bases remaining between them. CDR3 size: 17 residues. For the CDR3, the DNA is TGTGCCAGCAGCCCCCTGAGGAAGGGGAGCTCTGGAAACACCATATATTTT. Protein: CASSPLRKGSSGNTIYF.

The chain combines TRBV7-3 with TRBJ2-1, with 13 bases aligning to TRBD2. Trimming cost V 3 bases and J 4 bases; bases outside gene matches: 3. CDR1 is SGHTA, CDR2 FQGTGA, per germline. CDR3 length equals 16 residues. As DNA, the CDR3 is TGTGCCAGCAGCTTTAGACTAGCGGGGGGTTACAATGAGCAGTTCTTC. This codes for CASSFRLAGGYNEQFF.

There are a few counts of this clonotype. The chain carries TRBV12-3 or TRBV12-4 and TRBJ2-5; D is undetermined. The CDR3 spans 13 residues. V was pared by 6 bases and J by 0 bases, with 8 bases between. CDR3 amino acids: CASSTLYQETQYF. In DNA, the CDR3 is TGTGCCAGCAGCACCCTATACCAAGAGACCCAGTACTTC.

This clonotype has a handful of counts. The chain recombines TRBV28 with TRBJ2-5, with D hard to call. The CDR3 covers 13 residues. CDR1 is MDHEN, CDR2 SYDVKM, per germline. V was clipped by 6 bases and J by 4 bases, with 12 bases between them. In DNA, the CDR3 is TGTGCCAGCAGACAGCCGTACCCAGAGACCCAGTACTTC. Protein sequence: CASRQPYPETQYF.

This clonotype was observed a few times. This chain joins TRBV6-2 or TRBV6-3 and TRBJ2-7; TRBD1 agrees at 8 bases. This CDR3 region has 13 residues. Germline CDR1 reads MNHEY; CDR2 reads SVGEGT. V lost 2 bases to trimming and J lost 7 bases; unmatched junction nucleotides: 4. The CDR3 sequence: CASSYQGAWEQYV. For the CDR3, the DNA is TGTGCCAGCAGTTACCAGGGGGCCTGGGAGCAGTACGTC.

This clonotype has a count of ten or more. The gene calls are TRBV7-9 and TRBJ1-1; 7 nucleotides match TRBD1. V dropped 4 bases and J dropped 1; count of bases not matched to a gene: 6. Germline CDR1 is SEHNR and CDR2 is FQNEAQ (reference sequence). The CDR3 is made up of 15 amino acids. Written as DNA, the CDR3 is TGTGCCAGCAGCTCGAACAGGGGCAGGAACACTGAAGCTTTCTTT. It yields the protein CASSSNRGRNTEAFF.

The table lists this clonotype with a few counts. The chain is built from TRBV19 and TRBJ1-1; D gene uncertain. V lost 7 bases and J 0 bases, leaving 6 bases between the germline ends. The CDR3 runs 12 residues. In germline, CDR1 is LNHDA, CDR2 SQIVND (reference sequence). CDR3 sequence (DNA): TGTGCCAGTACCAGATTGAACACTGAAGCTTTCTTT. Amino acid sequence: CASTRLNTEAFF.

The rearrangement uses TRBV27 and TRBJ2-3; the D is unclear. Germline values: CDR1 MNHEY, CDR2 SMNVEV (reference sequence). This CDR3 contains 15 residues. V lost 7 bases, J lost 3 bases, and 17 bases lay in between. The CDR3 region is CASNSYDGTTDTQYF. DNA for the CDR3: TGTGCCAGCAATTCCTATGACGGAACGACAGATACGCAGTATTTT.

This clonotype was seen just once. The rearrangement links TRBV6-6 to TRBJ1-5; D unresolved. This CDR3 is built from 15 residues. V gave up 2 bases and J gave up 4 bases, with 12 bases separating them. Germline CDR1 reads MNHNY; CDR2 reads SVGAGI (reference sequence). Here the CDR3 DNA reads TGTGCCAGCAGTTACCTTTGGGCGGTGAATCAGCCCCAGCATTTT. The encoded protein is CASSYLWAVNQPQHF.

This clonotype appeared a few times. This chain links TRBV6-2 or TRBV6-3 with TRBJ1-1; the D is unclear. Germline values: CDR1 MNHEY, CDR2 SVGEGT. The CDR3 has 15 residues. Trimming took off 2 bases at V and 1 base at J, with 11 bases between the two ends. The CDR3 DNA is TGTGCCAGCAGTTACGATCCGTTGCAGAACACTGAAGCTTTCTTT. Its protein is CASSYDPLQNTEAFF.

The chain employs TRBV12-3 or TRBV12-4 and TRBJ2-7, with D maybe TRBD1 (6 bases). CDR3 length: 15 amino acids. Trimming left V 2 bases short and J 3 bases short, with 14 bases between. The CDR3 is CASSLLDSPFYEQYF. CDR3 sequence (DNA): TGTGCCAGCAGTTTATTGGACAGTCCCTTCTACGAGCAGTACTTC.

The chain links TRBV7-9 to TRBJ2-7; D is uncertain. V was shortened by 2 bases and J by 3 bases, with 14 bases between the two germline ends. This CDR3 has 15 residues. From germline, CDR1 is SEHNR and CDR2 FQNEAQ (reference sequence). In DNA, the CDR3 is TGTGCCAGCAGCTTAAGTCCGGGTACGATCTACGAGCAGTACTTC. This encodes CASSLSPGTIYEQYF. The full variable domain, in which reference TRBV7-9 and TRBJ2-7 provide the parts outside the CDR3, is DTGVSQNPRHKITKRGQNVTFRCDPISEHNRLYWYRQTLGQGPEFLTYFQNEAQLEKSRLLSDRFSAERPKGSFSTLEIQRTEQGDSAMYLCASSLSPGTIYEQYFGPGTRLTVT.

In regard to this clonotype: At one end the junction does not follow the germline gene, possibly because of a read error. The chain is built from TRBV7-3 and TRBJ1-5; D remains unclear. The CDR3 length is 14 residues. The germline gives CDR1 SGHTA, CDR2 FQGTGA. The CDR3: CACSLEPGRQPQHF. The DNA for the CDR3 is TGTGCCTGCAGCTTAGAACCCGGCAGGCAGCCCCAGCATTTT.

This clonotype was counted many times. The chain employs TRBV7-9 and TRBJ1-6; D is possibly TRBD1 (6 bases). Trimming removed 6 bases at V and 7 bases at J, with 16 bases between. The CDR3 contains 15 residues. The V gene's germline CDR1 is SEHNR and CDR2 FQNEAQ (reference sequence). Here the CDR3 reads CASSSSRGPNSPLHF. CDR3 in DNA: TGTGCCAGCAGTTCCTCCCGGGGGCCAAATTCACCCCTCCACTTT.

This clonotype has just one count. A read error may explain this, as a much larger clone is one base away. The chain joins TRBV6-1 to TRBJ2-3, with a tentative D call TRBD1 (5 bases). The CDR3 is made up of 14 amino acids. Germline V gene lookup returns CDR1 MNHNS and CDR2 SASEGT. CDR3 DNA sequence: TGTGCCAGCAGTTACGGGCAGGGCACAGATATGCAGTATTTT. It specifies CASSYGQGTDMQYF.

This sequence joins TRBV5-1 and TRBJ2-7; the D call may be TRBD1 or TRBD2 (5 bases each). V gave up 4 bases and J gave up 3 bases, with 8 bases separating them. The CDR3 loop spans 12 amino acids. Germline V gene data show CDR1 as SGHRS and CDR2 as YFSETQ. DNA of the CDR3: TGCGCCAGCAGCGGGGGTAACTACGAGCAGTACTTC. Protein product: CASSGGNYEQYF.